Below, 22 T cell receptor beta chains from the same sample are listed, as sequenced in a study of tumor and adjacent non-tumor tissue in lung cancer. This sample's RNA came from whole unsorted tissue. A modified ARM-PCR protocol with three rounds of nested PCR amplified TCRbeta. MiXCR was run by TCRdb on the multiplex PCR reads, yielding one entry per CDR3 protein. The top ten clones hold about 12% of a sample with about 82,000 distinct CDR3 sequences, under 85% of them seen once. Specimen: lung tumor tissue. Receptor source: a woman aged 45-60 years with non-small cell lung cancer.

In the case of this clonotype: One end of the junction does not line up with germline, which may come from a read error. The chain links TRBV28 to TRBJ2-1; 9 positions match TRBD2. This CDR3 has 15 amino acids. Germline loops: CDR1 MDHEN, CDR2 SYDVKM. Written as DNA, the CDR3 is TGTGCCAGCATTTTAGCGGGGGCTTCCTACAATGACCAGTTCTTC. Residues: CASILAGASYNDQFF.

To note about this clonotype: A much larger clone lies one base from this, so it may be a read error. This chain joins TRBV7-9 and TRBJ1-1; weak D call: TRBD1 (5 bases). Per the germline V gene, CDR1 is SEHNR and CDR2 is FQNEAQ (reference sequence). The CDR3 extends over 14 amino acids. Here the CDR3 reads CANSLESGGTEAFF. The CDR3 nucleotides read TGTGCCAACAGCTTAGAAAGTGGGGGCACTGAAGCTTTCTTT.

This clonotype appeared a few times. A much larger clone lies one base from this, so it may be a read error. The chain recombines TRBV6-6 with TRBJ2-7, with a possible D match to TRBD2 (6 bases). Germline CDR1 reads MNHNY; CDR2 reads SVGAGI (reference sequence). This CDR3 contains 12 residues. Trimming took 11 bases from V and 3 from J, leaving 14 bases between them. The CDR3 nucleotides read TGTGCCGGCGGGGCAGGTAACTACGAGCAGTACTTC. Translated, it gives CAGGAGNYEQYF.

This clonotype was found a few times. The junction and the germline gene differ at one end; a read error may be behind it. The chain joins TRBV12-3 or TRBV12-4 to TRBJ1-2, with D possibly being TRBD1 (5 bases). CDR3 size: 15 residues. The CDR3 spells CASSRTWGSNYGYTF. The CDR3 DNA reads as TGTGCCAGCAGTCGGACATGGGGTTCTAACTATGGCTATACCTTC.

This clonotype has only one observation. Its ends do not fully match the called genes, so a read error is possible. This CDR3 reads CDSCQRCRINEQFF. The CDR3 nucleotides read TGTGACAGCTGCCAAAGGTGTCGAATCAATGAGCAGTTCTTC. V usage is TRBV11-1 and J usage is TRBJ2-1; no definite D call. The CDR3 totals 14 residues. Germline V gives CDR1 SGHAT, CDR2 FQDESV (reference sequence).

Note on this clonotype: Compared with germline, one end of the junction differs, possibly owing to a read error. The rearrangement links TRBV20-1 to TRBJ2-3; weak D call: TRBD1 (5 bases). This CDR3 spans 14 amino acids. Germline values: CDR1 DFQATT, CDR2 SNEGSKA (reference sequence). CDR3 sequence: CIASGAHHADTQYF. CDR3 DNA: TGCATTGCTAGTGGGGCCCACCACGCAGATACGCAGTATTTT.

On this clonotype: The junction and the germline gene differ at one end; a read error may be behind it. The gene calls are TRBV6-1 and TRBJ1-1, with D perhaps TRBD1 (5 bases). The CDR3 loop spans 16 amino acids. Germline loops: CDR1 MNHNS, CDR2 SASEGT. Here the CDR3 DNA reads TGTGCCAGCAGTAGGGGAGTGACATGGGAATACACTGAAGCTTCCTTT. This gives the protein CASSRGVTWEYTEASF.

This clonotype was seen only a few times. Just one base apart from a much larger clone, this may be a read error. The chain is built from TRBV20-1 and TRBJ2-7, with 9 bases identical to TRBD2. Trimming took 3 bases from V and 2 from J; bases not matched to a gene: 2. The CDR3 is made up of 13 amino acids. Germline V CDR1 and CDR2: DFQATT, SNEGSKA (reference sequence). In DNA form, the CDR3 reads TGCAGTGCTAGTCCTAGCGGGACCTACGAGCAGTACTTC. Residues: CSASPSGTYEQYF.

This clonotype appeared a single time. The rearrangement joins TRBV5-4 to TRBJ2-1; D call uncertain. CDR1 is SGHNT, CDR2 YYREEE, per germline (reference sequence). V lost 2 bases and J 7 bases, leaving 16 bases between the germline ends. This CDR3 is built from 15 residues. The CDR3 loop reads CASSFSSTQRNEQFF. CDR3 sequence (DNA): TGTGCCAGCAGCTTTTCTAGTACCCAAAGAAATGAGCAGTTCTTC. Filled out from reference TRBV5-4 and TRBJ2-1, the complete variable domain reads ETGVTQSPTHLIKTRGQQVTLRCSSQSGHNTVSWYQQALGQGPQFIFQYYREEENGRGNFPPRFSGLQFPNYSSELNVNALELDDSALYLCASSFSSTQRNEQFFGPGTRLTVL.

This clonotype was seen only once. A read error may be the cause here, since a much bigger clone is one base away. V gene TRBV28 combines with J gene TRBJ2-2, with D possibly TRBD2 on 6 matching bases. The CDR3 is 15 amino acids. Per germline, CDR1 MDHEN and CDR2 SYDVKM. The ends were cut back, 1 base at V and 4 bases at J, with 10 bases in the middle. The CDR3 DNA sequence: TGTGCCAGCAGTTTATTAACGGGAGTCACCGGGGAGCTGTTTTTT. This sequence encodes CASSLLTGVTGELFF.

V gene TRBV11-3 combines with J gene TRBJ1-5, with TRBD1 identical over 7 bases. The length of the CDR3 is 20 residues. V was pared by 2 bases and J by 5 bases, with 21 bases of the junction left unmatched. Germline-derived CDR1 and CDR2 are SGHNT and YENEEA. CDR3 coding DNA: TGTGCCAGCAGCTTAACAGCGACTCAGGGGGACCGAGCTGACGATCAGCCCCAGCATTTT. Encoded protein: CASSLTATQGDRADDQPQHF.

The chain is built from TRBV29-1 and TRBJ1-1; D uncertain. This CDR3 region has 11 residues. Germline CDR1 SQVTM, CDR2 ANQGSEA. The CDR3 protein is CSIDWRSEAFF. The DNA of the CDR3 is TGCAGTATTGATTGGCGATCTGAAGCTTTCTTT.

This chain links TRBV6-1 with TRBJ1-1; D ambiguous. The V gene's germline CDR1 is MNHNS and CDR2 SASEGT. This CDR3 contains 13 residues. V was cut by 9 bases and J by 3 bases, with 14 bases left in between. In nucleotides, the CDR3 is TGTGCCAGGACTGAGGGAATGTACACTGAAGCTTTCTTT. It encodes CARTEGMYTEAFF.

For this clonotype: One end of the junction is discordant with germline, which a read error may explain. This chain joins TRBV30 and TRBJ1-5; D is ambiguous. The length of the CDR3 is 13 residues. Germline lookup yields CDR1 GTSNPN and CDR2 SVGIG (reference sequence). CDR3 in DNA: TGTGCCTGGAGTAAAAAGGGCAGGCAGTCCCACCATTTT. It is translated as CAWSKKGRQSHHF.

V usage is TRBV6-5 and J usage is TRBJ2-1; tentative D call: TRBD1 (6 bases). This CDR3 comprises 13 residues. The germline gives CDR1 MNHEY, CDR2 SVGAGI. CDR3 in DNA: TGTGCAGGCAGTTCCGGACAGTGCAATGAGCAGTTCTTC. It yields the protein CAGSSGQCNEQFF.

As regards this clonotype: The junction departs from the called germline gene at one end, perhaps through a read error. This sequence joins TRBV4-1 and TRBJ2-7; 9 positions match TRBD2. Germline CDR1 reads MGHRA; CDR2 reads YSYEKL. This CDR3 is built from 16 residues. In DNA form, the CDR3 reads TGCGCCAGCAGCCAAGACCAGACTAGCGGTTATCACGAGCAATACTTC. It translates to CASSQDQTSGYHEQYF.

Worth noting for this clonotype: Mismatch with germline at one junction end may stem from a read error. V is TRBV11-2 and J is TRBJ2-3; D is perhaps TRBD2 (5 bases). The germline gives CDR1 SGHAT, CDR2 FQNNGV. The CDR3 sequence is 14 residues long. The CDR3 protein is CASSFGIGTDTQYF. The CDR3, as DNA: TGTGCCAGCAGCTTCGGGATTGGCACAGATACACAGTATTTT.

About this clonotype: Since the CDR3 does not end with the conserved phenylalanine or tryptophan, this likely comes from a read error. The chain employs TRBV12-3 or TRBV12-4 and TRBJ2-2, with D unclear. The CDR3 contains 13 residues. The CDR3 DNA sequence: TGTGCCGGCAGTTTAGGAGTTACGGGGGAGCTGTTTATT. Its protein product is CAGSLGVTGELFI.

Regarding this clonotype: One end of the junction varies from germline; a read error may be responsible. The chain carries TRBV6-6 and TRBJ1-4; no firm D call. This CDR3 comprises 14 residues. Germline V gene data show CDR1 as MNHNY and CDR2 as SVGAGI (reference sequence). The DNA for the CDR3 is TGTGTCAGCAGTTCGACCTTAACTAATGAAAAACTGCTTTTT. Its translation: CVSSSTLTNEKLLF.

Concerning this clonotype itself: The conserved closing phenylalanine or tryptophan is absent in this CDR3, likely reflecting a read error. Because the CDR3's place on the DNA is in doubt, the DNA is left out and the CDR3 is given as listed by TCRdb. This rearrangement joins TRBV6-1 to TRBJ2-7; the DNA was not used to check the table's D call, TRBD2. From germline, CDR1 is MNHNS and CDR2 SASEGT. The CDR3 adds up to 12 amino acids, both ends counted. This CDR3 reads CASSYIRLEHYY.

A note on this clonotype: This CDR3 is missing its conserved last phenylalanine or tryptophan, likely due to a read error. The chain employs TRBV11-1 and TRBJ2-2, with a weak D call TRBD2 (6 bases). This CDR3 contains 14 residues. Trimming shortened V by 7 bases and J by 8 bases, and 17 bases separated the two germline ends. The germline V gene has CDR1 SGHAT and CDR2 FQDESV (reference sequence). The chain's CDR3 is CASTWRTGVGELFP. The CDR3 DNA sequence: TGTGCCAGCACTTGGAGAACGGGAGTTGGGGAGCTGTTTCCT.

CDR3 in amino acids: CASSLGAVDSAPIYF. CDR3 coding DNA: TGTGCCAGCAGTTTAGGAGCGGTAGACAGTGCTCCAATTTACTTC. The chain uses TRBV12-3 or TRBV12-4 and TRBJ2-4; D is tentatively TRBD1 or TRBD2 (5 bases each). The CDR3 contains 15 residues. V was cut by 1 base and J by 16 bases, with 23 bases left in between.